This T cell receptor (beta chain) was recovered during a study of blood T cell repertoires in COVID-19. Here immunoSEQ multiplex PCR was the method, and the copy in TCRdb shows in-frame clones only, minus some. The sample lists 90,000 or so clones; about four fifths were seen once. The CDR3 length is 14 residues. Germline CDR1 SEHNR, CDR2 FQNEAQ (reference sequence). The V and J ends lost 5 bases and 2 bases respectively, with 11 bases between them. This clone came up once. This TCR came from a human donor in a cohort sampled during active COVID-19. Sample: peripheral blood. The chain is built from TRBV7-9 and TRBJ2-3; D remains ambiguous. In nucleotides, the CDR3 is TGTGCCAGCAGCACCGCGGCGGTCACAGATACGCAGTATTTT. Its translation: CASSTAAVTDTQYF. The whole variable domain, filled in from reference TRBV7-9 and TRBJ2-3, reads DTGVSQNPRHKITKRGQNVTFRCDPISEHNRLYWYRQTLGQGPEFLTYFQNEAQLEKSRLLSDRFSAERPKGSFSTLEIQRTEQGDSAMYLCASSTAAVTDTQYFGPGTRLTVL.